A selection of T cell receptor beta chains follows, all from one sample in a study of cytomegalovirus exposure and HLA in healthy donors. Some clones are missing from TCRdb's copy, which holds only in-frame ones; the method was immunoSEQ multiplex PCR. The data hold about 96,000 clones, with roughly three fifths observed a single time. Sequencing was performed on PBMCs. Receptors originate from a man in his fifties or sixties in good health and CMV-seronegative. CDR3s include the opening cysteine and the closing phenylalanine or tryptophan. D genes are given only for firm matches. Where a row states a size, it is once, few, many or the class of an expanded clone; other rows omit it.

d_call	v_call	j_call	clone_size	cdr3_aa	cdr3_nt
TRBD1	TRBV2	TRBJ1-2	NA	CASSEDSTGGSYTF	TGTGCCAGCAGTGAAGATTCGACAGGGGGCAGCTACACCTTC
TRBD1	TRBV28	TRBJ1-2	NA	CASSLIGGGGYTF	TGTGCCAGCAGTTTAATAGGGGGCGGCGGCTACACCTTC
TRBD2	TRBV29-1	TRBJ2-3	NA	CSVGRPGTSEDTQYF	TGCAGCGTTGGACGTCCCGGGACTAGCGAAGATACGCAGTATTTT
NA	TRBV6-5	TRBJ2-5	NA	CASRNWANQETQYF	TGTGCCAGCCGAAACTGGGCTAATCAGGAGACCCAGTACTTC
TRBD1	TRBV7-7	TRBJ2-5	NA	CASSRGQNQETQYF	TGTGCTAGCAGCCGGGGACAGAACCAAGAGACCCAGTACTTC
NA	TRBV6-1	TRBJ2-3	NA	CASGRVDTQYF	TGTGCCAGCGGGCGGGTCGATACGCAGTATTTT
NA	TRBV15	TRBJ1-6	NA	CATSGRTDSPLHF	TGTGCCACCAGCGGGAGGACGGATTCACCCCTCCACTTT
TRBD2	TRBV27	TRBJ2-3	NA	CASSLTTSGRAEYTQYF	TGTGCCAGCAGTCTGACGACTAGCGGGAGGGCCGAATATACGCAGTATTTT
TRBD1	TRBV28	TRBJ2-1	few	CASRGQVYNEQFF	TGTGCCAGCAGGGGACAGGTGTACAATGAGCAGTTCTTC
TRBD1	TRBV5-6	TRBJ1-4	NA	CASSLTYRGRTNEKLFF	TGTGCCAGCAGCTTGACCTACAGGGGGCGAACTAATGAAAAACTGTTTTTT
TRBD2	TRBV6-4	TRBJ2-1	NA	CASSVASGGAGNEQFF	TGTGCCAGCAGTGTGGCTAGCGGGGGGGCTGGCAATGAGCAGTTCTTC
NA	TRBV19	TRBJ1-6	NA	CASTGGNSPLHF	TGTGCCAGTACAGGAGGAAATTCACCCCTCCACTTT
NA	TRBV7-2	TRBJ2-7	few	CASSLGGGLPKQYF	TGTGCCAGCAGCTTAGGAGGAGGACTACCTAAGCAGTACTTC
TRBD1	TRBV18	TRBJ1-1	NA	CASSRQGLENTEAFF	TGTGCCAGCTCCCGACAGGGTTTAGAGAACACTGAAGCTTTCTTT
NA	TRBV28	TRBJ2-5	NA	CASSLRLTLQETQYF	TGTGCCAGCAGTTTACGTCTCACGCTACAAGAGACCCAGTACTTC
NA	TRBV7-3	TRBJ2-1	few	CASSLSSGAYNEQFF	TGTGCCAGCAGCTTAAGCAGCGGCGCCTACAATGAGCAGTTCTTC
TRBD1	TRBV11-2	TRBJ2-5	NA	CASSFGQGRQETQYF	TGTGCCAGCAGCTTCGGACAGGGGAGGCAAGAGACCCAGTACTTC
NA	TRBV18	TRBJ2-7	NA	CASSPPSSDSYEQYF	TGCGCCAGCTCACCGCCCTCCAGTGACTCCTACGAGCAGTACTTC